This T cell receptor beta chain was identified during a study of T cells after yellow fever vaccination. Broader study findings: Once the booster was given, most primary-vaccination clones reappeared, at about 96% for CD4 and more than 85% for CD8. From the bulk population, abundant clonotypes could contaminate and appear within FACS-sorted repertoires. Shared CD4/CD8 clonotypes were a small share, likely from convergent recombination.

MiXCR, applied by TCRdb to the 5' RACE reads, yields one record per CDR3 protein. Of some 350,000 distinct CDR3 sequences listed, approximately 3.9% are singletons. The table lists this clonotype with many counts. Its matching antigen is unknown. This TCR came from a man between 18 and 29 years old who received the YFV17D yellow fever vaccine. This specimen was PBMCs, taken 5 days after the yellow fever booster vaccination.

The CDR3 DNA sequence: TGTGCCACCAGCTCGGGACTTCAACAAGAGACCCAGTACTTC. This sequence encodes CATSSGLQQETQYF. The chain joins TRBV15 to TRBJ2-5; D possibly corresponds to TRBD2 (6 bases). V was trimmed by 5 bases and J by 2 bases, leaving 12 bases between them. The CDR3 runs 14 residues. The germline gives CDR1 LNHNV, CDR2 YYDKDF (reference sequence).